The T cell receptor beta chain described here comes from a study of OX40 agonist ivuxolimab in advanced cancers. Background on the study: Of the participants, approximately 44% had some prior anti-PD-1, anti-PD-L1 or anti-CTLA-4 therapy, which was allowed.

This clone is deemed medium-sized. Trimming stripped 5 bases from V and 3 bases from J, with 10 bases between. The germline V gene encodes CDR1 SGHTA and CDR2 FQGNSA. The CDR3 covers 13 residues. Excluded were patients having autoimmune disease history or systemic immunosuppression. Sampling of blood occurred at baseline, cycle 4 day 1, and cycle 7 day 1. Assay: immunoSEQ multiplex PCR; the TCRdb copy retains only in-frame clones and omits some. Among about 59,000 clones listed, 65% to 85% were seen once. The specimen comprised CD4+ or CD8+ T cells sorted from blood, sampled in a trial of the OX40 agonist ivuxolimab. This chain uses TRBV7-2 with TRBJ1-2; maybe TRBD1 (5 bases). This clonotype was sampled from an adult with an advanced solid tumor such as melanoma, head and neck, liver or kidney cancer. The CDR3, as DNA: TGTGCCAGCAGCCCCGGGACGGACTATGGCTACACCTTC. This sequence encodes CASSPGTDYGYTF.